Listed below are T cell receptor beta chains from one sample, sequenced in a study of PD-1 blockade in mismatch repair-deficient tumors. This table comes from immunoSEQ multiplex PCR, and its TCRdb copy is limited to in-frame clones, with some not included. The profile covers around 100,000 clones, with about 80% appearing a single time and roughly 4.5% taken by the ten largest. Sample: peripheral blood, taken about 60 weeks after starting pembrolizumab. Source of these receptors: an adult with mismatch repair-deficient cancer. CDR3s include the opening cysteine and the closing phenylalanine or tryptophan. The D gene is left open where the match is weak. Not all rows give a size; the values are once, few, many and, for expanded clones, a class.

v_gene: TRBV4-2; d_gene: -; abundance: -; j_gene: TRBJ2-2; CDR3aa: CASSQSYGDAGELFF; CDR3nt: TGTGCCAGCAGCCAGTCCTACGGGGACGCCGGGGAGCTGTTTTTT
v_gene: TRBV15; d_gene: TRBD2; abundance: -; j_gene: TRBJ2-1; CDR3aa: CATSSHGTSGRVDQFF; CDR3nt: TGTGCCACCAGCTCCCATGGGACTAGCGGGAGGGTCGATCAGTTCTTC
v_gene: TRBV30; d_gene: -; abundance: -; j_gene: TRBJ1-4; CDR3aa: CACAREPTNEKLFF; CDR3nt: TGTGCCTGTGCTAGGGAGCCAACTAATGAAAAACTGTTTTTT
v_gene: TRBV19; d_gene: -; abundance: few; j_gene: TRBJ2-3; CDR3aa: CASSGYSDTQYF; CDR3nt: TGTGCCAGTAGCGGGTACTCAGATACGCAGTATTTT
v_gene: TRBV19; d_gene: TRBD1; abundance: once; j_gene: TRBJ1-5; CDR3aa: CASTDRGPKGNQPQHF; CDR3nt: TGTGCCAGTACCGACAGGGGGCCGAAAGGCAATCAGCCCCAGCATTTT
v_gene: TRBV11-1; d_gene: -; abundance: once; j_gene: TRBJ2-5; CDR3aa: CASSSPPTETQYF; CDR3nt: TGTGCCAGCAGCTCCCCCCCTACGGAGACCCAGTACTTC
v_gene: TRBV7-9; d_gene: -; abundance: -; j_gene: TRBJ1-5; CDR3aa: CASSLGQGHNQPQHF; CDR3nt: TGTGCCAGCAGCTTAGGGCAGGGTCACAATCAGCCCCAGCATTTT
v_gene: TRBV18; d_gene: TRBD2; abundance: -; j_gene: TRBJ2-2; CDR3aa: CASSPLAGGLNTGELFF; CDR3nt: TGTGCCAGCTCACCACTAGCGGGAGGGTTGAACACCGGGGAGCTGTTTTTT
v_gene: TRBV19; d_gene: TRBD2; abundance: -; j_gene: TRBJ2-1; CDR3aa: CASSPKGGLAGFNEQFF; CDR3nt: TGTGCCAGTAGTCCTAAGGGGGGACTAGCGGGTTTCAATGAGCAGTTCTTC
v_gene: TRBV4-2; d_gene: TRBD1; abundance: -; j_gene: TRBJ1-1; CDR3aa: CASSQERTGSTEAFF; CDR3nt: TGTGCCAGCAGCCAAGAAAGGACAGGGTCCACTGAAGCTTTCTTT
v_gene: TRBV15; d_gene: -; abundance: -; j_gene: TRBJ2-5; CDR3aa: CATSRTRNSDEIGTQYF; CDR3nt: TGTGCCACCAGCAGAACCCGGAATAGCGATGAGATAGGGACCCAGTACTTC
v_gene: TRBV12-5; d_gene: -; abundance: few; j_gene: TRBJ2-7; CDR3aa: CASGRDTYEQYF; CDR3nt: TGTGCTAGTGGTAGGGACACCTACGAGCAGTACTTC
v_gene: TRBV5-1; d_gene: -; abundance: -; j_gene: TRBJ2-7; CDR3aa: CASTPGGIDYEQYF; CDR3nt: TGCGCCAGCACCCCCGGAGGGATTGACTACGAGCAGTACTTC
v_gene: TRBV27; d_gene: TRBD2; abundance: -; j_gene: TRBJ2-1; CDR3aa: CASSPKGLAGPYNEQFF; CDR3nt: TGTGCCAGCAGCCCAAAAGGACTAGCGGGCCCTTACAATGAGCAGTTCTTC
v_gene: TRBV27; d_gene: -; abundance: -; j_gene: TRBJ1-1; CDR3aa: CASTRGTEAFF; CDR3nt: TGTGCCAGCACCCGGGGGACTGAAGCTTTCTTT
v_gene: TRBV2; d_gene: -; abundance: -; j_gene: TRBJ2-7; CDR3aa: CASRPQGGEQYF; CDR3nt: TGTGCCAGCAGACCACAGGGCGGCGAGCAGTACTTC
v_gene: TRBV6-5; d_gene: -; abundance: few; j_gene: TRBJ1-5; CDR3aa: CASRSEGNSNQPQHF; CDR3nt: TGTGCCAGCAGGAGCGAGGGTAATAGCAATCAGCCCCAGCATTTT
v_gene: TRBV19; d_gene: -; abundance: -; j_gene: TRBJ1-1; CDR3aa: CATYNSNEAFF; CDR3nt: TGTGCCACCTACAACAGCAATGAAGCTTTCTTT
v_gene: TRBV27; d_gene: -; abundance: -; j_gene: TRBJ1-2; CDR3aa: CASSSQGYYGYTF; CDR3nt: TGTGCCAGCAGTTCCCAGGGGTACTATGGCTACACCTTC
v_gene: TRBV7-9; d_gene: -; abundance: -; j_gene: TRBJ2-4; CDR3aa: CASSPSPAYPKYF; CDR3nt: TGTGCCAGCAGCCCCTCCCCGGCCTACCCAAAGTACTTC
v_gene: TRBV5-1; d_gene: TRBD2; abundance: -; j_gene: TRBJ2-2; CDR3aa: CASSPRAGRETTGELFF; CDR3nt: TGCGCCAGCAGCCCGCGAGCTGGGCGGGAGACCACCGGGGAGCTGTTTTTT
v_gene: TRBV27; d_gene: TRBD1; abundance: -; j_gene: TRBJ2-7; CDR3aa: CASSPTVGTGIPYEQYF; CDR3nt: TGTGCCAGCAGTCCCACCGTTGGGACAGGAATTCCCTACGAGCAGTACTTC
v_gene: TRBV5-1; d_gene: TRBD2; abundance: -; j_gene: TRBJ2-1; CDR3aa: CASSLGASGSNEQFF; CDR3nt: TGCGCCAGCAGCTTGGGGGCTAGCGGGAGCAATGAGCAGTTCTTC
v_gene: TRBV29-1; d_gene: TRBD2; abundance: -; j_gene: TRBJ2-5; CDR3aa: CSVGGAGGWGETQYF; CDR3nt: TGCAGCGTTGGGGGCGCGGGAGGGTGGGGAGAGACCCAGTACTTC
v_gene: TRBV6-1; d_gene: -; abundance: -; j_gene: TRBJ1-2; CDR3aa: CASSEAKGVYGYTF; CDR3nt: TGTGCCAGCAGTGAAGCGAAGGGGGTTTATGGCTACACCTTC